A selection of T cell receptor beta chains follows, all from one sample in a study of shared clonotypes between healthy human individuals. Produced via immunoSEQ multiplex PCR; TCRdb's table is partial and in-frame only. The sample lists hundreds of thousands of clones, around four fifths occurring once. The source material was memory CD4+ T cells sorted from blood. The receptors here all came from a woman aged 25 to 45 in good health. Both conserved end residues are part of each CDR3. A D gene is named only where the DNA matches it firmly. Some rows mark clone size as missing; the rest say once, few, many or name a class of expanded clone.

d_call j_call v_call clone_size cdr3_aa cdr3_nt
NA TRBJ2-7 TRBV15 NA CATSRRGAYEQYF TGTGCCACCAGCCGACGGGGCGCCTACGAGCAGTACTTC
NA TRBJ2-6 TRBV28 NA CASSSGGQAGANVLTF TGTGCCAGCAGTTCCGGAGGACAAGCTGGGGCCAACGTCCTGACTTTC
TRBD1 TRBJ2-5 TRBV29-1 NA CSADRGLYQETQYF TGCAGCGCCGACAGGGGACTGTACCAAGAGACCCAGTACTTC
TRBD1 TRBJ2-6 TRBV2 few CASGTGDFSGANVLTF TGTGCCAGCGGGACAGGGGATTTCTCTGGGGCCAACGTCCTGACTTTC
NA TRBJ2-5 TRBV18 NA CASSYVETQYF TGTGCCAGCTCATACGTAGAGACCCAGTACTTC
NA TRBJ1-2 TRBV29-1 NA CSVEEATKPNGYTF TGCAGCGTTGAAGAGGCGACGAAACCTAACGGCTACACCTTC
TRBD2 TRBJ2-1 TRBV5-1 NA CASSPGLAGNPEQFF TGCGCCAGCAGCCCGGGACTAGCGGGGAACCCTGAGCAGTTCTTC
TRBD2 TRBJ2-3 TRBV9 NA CASSVIAGGRTDTQYF TGTGCCAGCAGCGTAATAGCGGGAGGACGCACAGATACGCAGTATTTT
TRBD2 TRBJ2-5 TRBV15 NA CATSRESAGGQETQYF TGTGCCACCAGCAGAGAATCAGCGGGAGGGCAAGAGACCCAGTACTTC
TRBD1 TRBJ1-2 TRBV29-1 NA CSVLTGSAYGYTF TGCAGCGTCCTGACAGGGTCGGCCTATGGCTACACCTTC
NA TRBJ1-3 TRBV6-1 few CASSEWAGGNTIYF TGTGCCAGCAGTGAATGGGCAGGGGGAAACACCATATATTTT
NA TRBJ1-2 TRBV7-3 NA CASSLNDRLMGGYTF TGTGCCAGCAGCTTAAACGACAGACTTATGGGTGGCTACACCTTC
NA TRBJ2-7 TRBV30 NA CAWSVGSPGPYEQYF TGTGCCTGGAGTGTAGGAAGCCCAGGCCCCTACGAGCAGTACTTC
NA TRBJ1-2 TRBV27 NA CASSFRDDRRGYTF TGTGCCAGCAGTTTCCGGGACGACCGTCGGGGCTACACCTTC
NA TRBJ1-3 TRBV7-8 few CASSSAGNTIYF TGTGCCAGCAGCTCCGCTGGAAACACCATATATTTT
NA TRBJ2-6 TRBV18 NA CASSYNPPGLSGANVLTF TGTGCCAGCTCCTACAATCCTCCGGGGTTATCTGGGGCCAACGTCCTGACTTTC
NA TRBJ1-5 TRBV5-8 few CASSPRVGVSNQPQHF TGTGCCAGCAGCCCTAGGGTGGGGGTTAGCAATCAGCCCCAGCATTTT
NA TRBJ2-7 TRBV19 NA CASSSRPQYEQYF TGTGCCAGTAGTTCCCGACCCCAATACGAGCAGTACTTC
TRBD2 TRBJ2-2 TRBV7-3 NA CASSSAGGPDTGELFF TGTGCCAGCAGCTCCGCGGGGGGGCCGGACACCGGGGAGCTGTTTTTT
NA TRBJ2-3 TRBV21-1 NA CASSIGTGGETDTQYF TGTGCCAGCAGCATTGGGACAGGGGGCGAAACAGATACGCAGTATTTT
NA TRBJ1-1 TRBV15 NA CATSRDPLQGAFF TGTGCCACCAGCAGAGATCCCTTGCAGGGTGCTTTCTTT
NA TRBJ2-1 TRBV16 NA CASSQGTYWARYNEQFF TGTGCCAGCAGCCAAGGGACTTATTGGGCCCGATACAATGAGCAGTTCTTC
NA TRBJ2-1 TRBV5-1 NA CASHLTGSYNEQFF TGCGCCAGCCATCTTACGGGGTCCTACAATGAGCAGTTCTTC
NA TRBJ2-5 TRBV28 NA CASSSGTLEETQYF TGTGCCAGCAGCTCCGGGACTTTGGAAGAGACCCAGTACTTC
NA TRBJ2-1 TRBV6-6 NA CASSYSFQNNEQFF TGTGCCAGCAGTTACTCGTTCCAGAACAATGAGCAGTTCTTC
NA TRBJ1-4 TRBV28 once CASRRPSAGEKLFF TGTGCCAGCCGTAGGCCCAGTGCAGGGGAAAAACTGTTTTTT
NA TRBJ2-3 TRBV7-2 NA CASRGHSPTGVTDTQYF TGTGCCAGCAGGGGGCACTCTCCCACTGGGGTCACAGATACGCAGTATTTT
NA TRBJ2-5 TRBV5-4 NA CASSRVTGGETQYF TGTGCCAGCAGCCGGGTTACCGGGGGAGAGACCCAGTACTTC
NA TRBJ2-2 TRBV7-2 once CASSYSGLPNTGELFF TGTGCCAGCAGCTATTCAGGCCTCCCTAACACCGGGGAGCTGTTTTTT
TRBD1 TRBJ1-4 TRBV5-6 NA CASSAGQFNEKLFF TGTGCCAGCAGCGCGGGACAGTTTAATGAAAAACTGTTTTTT
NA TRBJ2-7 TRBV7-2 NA CASRLQPGGPSSYEQYF TGTGCCAGCAGGCTCCAGCCAGGAGGCCCATCTTCCTACGAGCAGTACTTC
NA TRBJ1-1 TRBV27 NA CASSFRDRQEAFF TGTGCCAGCAGTTTTCGGGACCGCCAAGAAGCTTTCTTT
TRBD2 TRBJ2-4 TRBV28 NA CASSEGGPKNIQYF TGTGCCAGCAGCGAGGGAGGGCCTAAAAACATTCAGTACTTC
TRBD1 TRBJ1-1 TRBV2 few CASRGQGGNTEAFF TGTGCCAGCAGGGGACAGGGGGGGAACACTGAAGCTTTCTTT
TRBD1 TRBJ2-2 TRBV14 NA CASSSRDRGRAGELFF TGTGCCAGCAGCAGTAGGGACAGGGGGAGAGCCGGGGAGCTGTTTTTT
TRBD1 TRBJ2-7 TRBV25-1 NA CASSEQDRYYEQYF TGTGCCAGCAGTGAACAGGACAGGTACTACGAGCAGTACTTC
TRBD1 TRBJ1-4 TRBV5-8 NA CASRPGGQGVRNEKLFF TGTGCCAGCAGGCCAGGGGGACAGGGGGTTCGGAATGAAAAACTGTTTTTT
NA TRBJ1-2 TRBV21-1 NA CASRALGRDHYGYTF TGTGCCAGCAGGGCCTTGGGCAGGGACCACTATGGCTACACCTTC
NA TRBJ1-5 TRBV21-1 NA CASSKLPGRVRNQPQHF TGTGCCAGCAGCAAACTTCCAGGGCGGGTTCGTAATCAGCCCCAGCATTTT
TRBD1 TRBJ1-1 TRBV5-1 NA CASSSGTAMNTEAFF TGCGCCAGCAGCTCGGGGACAGCCATGAACACTGAAGCTTTCTTT
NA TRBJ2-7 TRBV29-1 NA CSGGRGGSYEQYF TGCAGCGGTGGTAGAGGGGGTTCCTACGAGCAGTACTTC
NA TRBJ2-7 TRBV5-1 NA CASSPQGDFYEQYF TGCGCCAGCAGCCCCCAGGGTGACTTCTACGAGCAGTACTTC
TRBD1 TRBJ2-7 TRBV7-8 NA CASSLVGGQVSSYEQYF TGTGCCAGCAGCTTAGTAGGGGGACAGGTGAGCTCCTACGAGCAGTACTTC
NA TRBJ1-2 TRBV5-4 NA CASSPGAGENYGYTF TGTGCCAGCAGCCCCGGGGCGGGGGAGAACTATGGCTACACCTTC
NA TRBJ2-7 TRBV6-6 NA CASSYSNSGYNYEQYF TGTGCCAGCAGTTACTCGAACTCAGGGTATAACTACGAGCAGTACTTC
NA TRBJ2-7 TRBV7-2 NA CASSLAYLYEQYF TGTGCCAGCAGCTTAGCATACTTATACGAGCAGTACTTC
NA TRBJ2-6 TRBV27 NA CASRTTGGANVLTF TGTGCCAGCAGAACGACAGGTGGGGCCAACGTCCTGACTTTC
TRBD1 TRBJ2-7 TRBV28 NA CASSFPDRGNEQYF TGTGCCAGCAGTTTCCCGGACAGGGGTAACGAGCAGTACTTC
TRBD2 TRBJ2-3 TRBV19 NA CATQGFGGRVDTQYF TGTGCCACCCAAGGGTTTGGCGGGAGGGTAGATACGCAGTATTTT
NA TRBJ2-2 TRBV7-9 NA CASSLAAGARAGELFF TGTGCCAGCAGCTTAGCGGCGGGGGCTCGGGCCGGGGAGCTGTTTTTT
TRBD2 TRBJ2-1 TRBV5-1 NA CASSPSSGGYNEQFF TGCGCCAGCAGCCCTTCTAGCGGGGGTTACAATGAGCAGTTCTTC
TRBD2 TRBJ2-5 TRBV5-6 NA CASSPGLAQETQYF TGTGCCAGCAGCCCCGGACTAGCGCAAGAGACCCAGTACTTC
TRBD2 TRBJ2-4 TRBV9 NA CASSPPVGGDIQYF TGTGCCAGCAGCCCCCCGGTTGGGGGGGACATTCAGTACTTC
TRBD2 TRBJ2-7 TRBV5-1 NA CASSLVLAGHYEQYF TGCGCCAGCAGCTTGGTACTAGCGGGTCACTACGAGCAGTACTTC